This TCR beta chain was obtained from a study of molecular identifiers for immune sequencing clone quantification. Study findings and constraints: Identical TCR molecules sharing a barcode could underestimate highly expanded clone sizes.

The CDR3 totals 15 residues. Trimming shortened V by 1 base and J by 2 bases, and 13 bases separated the two germline ends. CDR1 SGHRS and CDR2 YFSETQ come from the germline V gene. TCRdb redid the calling of the PCR reads with MiXCR, one entry per CDR3 protein. The table lists some 580,000 distinct CDR3 sequences, 25% of them singletons. To note about this clonotype: Its matching antigen is unknown.

The source material was naive CD8+ T cells from blood, with Jurkat cell RNA spiked in. Noted subset: FACS-sorted CD8+CD4-CCR7+CD45RA+ naive T cells. This sequence originates from a human donor in good health. Some libraries in this study had Jurkat cell RNA spiked in. V usage is TRBV5-1 and J usage is TRBJ2-7; TRBD1 might be the D (6 bases). The CDR3: CASSLKDRPTYEQYF. As DNA, the CDR3 is TGCGCCAGCAGCTTGAAGGACAGACCTACCTACGAGCAGTACTTC.